These 26 T cell receptor beta chains share one sample of origin, sequenced in a study of early T cells in non-severe SARS-CoV-2 infection. TCRdb reprocessed the 5' RACE reads via MiXCR and lists one record per CDR3 protein. The repertoire includes over 50,000 distinct CDR3 sequences, over 7% of them detected once, and about 4.2% sits in the top ten. Specimen: whole blood. These receptors were obtained from an adult who was a healthcare worker with PCR-confirmed SARS-CoV-2 infection or an uninfected control (not recorded which).

This clonotype was seen at least ten times. V is TRBV4-1 and J is TRBJ2-1; D unresolved. The germline V gene has CDR1 MGHRA and CDR2 YSYEKL. V shed 0 bases and J shed 0 bases, with 12 bases lying between them. The CDR3 covers 17 residues. The CDR3: CASSQEPPSSSYNEQFF. CDR3 DNA sequence: TGCGCCAGCAGCCAAGAACCCCCCAGTAGCTCCTACAATGAGCAGTTCTTC.

This clonotype has a handful of counts. The chain couples TRBV19 to TRBJ1-5; D perhaps matches TRBD1 (6 bases). CDR3 size: 14 residues. V lost 4 bases to trimming and J lost 6 bases, with 13 bases between them. CDR1 and CDR2 from the germline V gene are LNHDA and SQIVND (reference sequence). CDR3 sequence reads: CASSTQQGPQPQHF. In nucleotides, the CDR3 is TGTGCCAGTAGTACCCAACAGGGACCTCAGCCCCAGCATTTT.

The V call is TRBV20-1, the J call TRBJ2-3; D unresolved. Germline loops: CDR1 DFQATT, CDR2 SNEGSKA (reference sequence). Trimming shortened V by 4 bases and J by 1 base, and 6 bases separated the two germline ends. This CDR3 has 12 residues. The CDR3 is CSAIRGTDTQYF. The CDR3 nucleotides are TGCAGTGCTATTCGGGGCACAGATACGCAGTATTTT.

This clonotype was recorded at least ten times. The chain joins TRBV7-2 to TRBJ2-1; D remains unclear. Germline V gene sequence: CDR1 SGHTA, CDR2 FQGNSA. The V gene lost 6 bases and the J gene lost 0 bases, with 9 bases spanning the gap. This CDR3 is built from 14 residues. CDR3 DNA: TGTGCCAGCAGGCCTTATGCCTCCTACAATGAGCAGTTCTTC. It codes for CASRPYASYNEQFF.

This clonotype appeared a few times. The genes are TRBV18 and TRBJ2-1; D is tentatively TRBD1 or TRBD2 (5 bases each). Germline V gene lookup returns CDR1 KGHSH and CDR2 LQKENI. The V gene lost 4 bases and the J gene lost 0 bases, with 16 bases spanning the gap. The CDR3 loop spans 17 amino acids. CDR3 sequence (DNA): TGTGCCAGCTCACTTTCCCTTGCAGGGAGCTCCTACAATGAGCAGTTCTTC. Residues: CASSLSLAGSSYNEQFF.

The genes are TRBV6-1 and TRBJ2-7, with D perhaps TRBD1 (5 bases). The germline gives CDR1 MNHNS, CDR2 SASEGT. Trimming removed 4 bases from V and 3 bases from J, with 7 bases in between. CDR3 length equals 12 residues. The CDR3 reads CASSGQIYEQYF. CDR3 DNA: TGTGCCAGCAGTGGACAGATCTACGAGCAGTACTTC.

This clonotype has more than one count but fewer than ten. This sequence joins TRBV21-1 and TRBJ2-7. TRBV21-1 is tagged as a pseudogene. The CDR3 extends over 17 amino acids. The DNA of the CDR3 is TGTGCCAGCAGCAAATACTCTATCTGTTCAGAAAGATACGAGCAGTACTTC. Its protein is CASSKYSICSERYEQYF.

This clonotype turned up a few times. The chain combines TRBV5-1 with TRBJ2-7; D gene ambiguous. Trimming shortened V by 1 base and J by 1 base, and 6 bases separated the two germline ends. The CDR3 totals 13 residues. Germline CDR1 and CDR2: SGHRS and YFSETQ. For the CDR3, the DNA is TGCGCCAGCAGCTTGAGGTCGTCCTACGAGCAGTACTTC. It is translated as CASSLRSSYEQYF.

The chain uses TRBV20-1 and TRBJ2-7, with D maybe TRBD2 (6 bases). The CDR3 spans 16 residues. Germline V gene sequence: CDR1 DFQATT, CDR2 SNEGSKA (reference sequence). Trimming left V 5 bases short and J 6 bases short, with 26 bases between. DNA for the CDR3: TGCAGTGCTCGACCCTTCTCGGGACTGACGTCCGGCGAGCAGTACTTC. Encoded protein: CSARPFSGLTSGEQYF.

This clonotype was picked up many times. CDR3 amino acids: CAIMKGTSGSDEQFF. As DNA, the CDR3 is TGTGCCATCATGAAAGGGACTAGCGGGAGCGATGAGCAGTTCTTC. The chain joins TRBV10-3 to TRBJ2-1; TRBD2 aligns across 14 bases. V was clipped by 7 bases and J by 8 bases; unmatched bases: 7. From germline, CDR1 is ENHRY and CDR2 SYGVKD. The CDR3 is 15 residues long.

This clonotype showed up many times. The rearrangement links TRBV11-2 to TRBJ2-3; D tentatively fits TRBD1 or TRBD2 (5 bases each). The CDR3 runs 15 residues. Trimming took off 7 bases at V and 3 bases at J, with 17 bases between the two ends. Germline assignment: CDR1 SGHAT and CDR2 FQNNGV. The CDR3 region is CASTWGNSLTDTQYF. The CDR3 DNA sequence: TGTGCCAGCACCTGGGGGAACAGCTTAACAGATACGCAGTATTTT.

This chain links TRBV29-1 with TRBJ2-1, with a weak D call TRBD1 (5 bases). The CDR3 spans 15 residues. V was clipped by 7 bases and J by 0 bases, with 16 bases between them. The germline gives CDR1 SQVTM, CDR2 ANQGSEA. As DNA, the CDR3 is TGCAGCGCTCAGGGCCGCTTTAGCTCCTACAATGAGCAGTTCTTC. Translating gives CSAQGRFSSYNEQFF.

This clonotype was seen only a few times. This chain joins TRBV5-4 and TRBJ1-5, with D perhaps TRBD1 (5 bases). CDR3 size: 13 residues. From germline, CDR1 is SGHNT and CDR2 YYREEE (reference sequence). V dropped 2 bases and J dropped 6 bases, with 9 bases sitting between them. The DNA of the CDR3 is TGTGCCAGCAGCTTCGACAGTACTCAGCCCCAGCATTTT. Its protein is CASSFDSTQPQHF.

The chain uses TRBV5-1 and TRBJ2-7, with unresolved D. The CDR3 length is 12 residues. Germline CDR1 SGHRS, CDR2 YFSETQ. Deletions cut 1 base from V and 7 bases from J, with 9 bases between. CDR3 sequence (DNA): TGCGCCAGCAGCTTGAATATTCGAGAGCAGTACTTC. This encodes CASSLNIREQYF.

This clonotype showed up many times. Here the CDR3 reads CASSLNLRLVIPYEQYF. In DNA form, the CDR3 reads TGTGCCAGCAGCTTGAATTTGCGACTAGTGATACCCTACGAGCAGTACTTC. V is TRBV5-8 and J is TRBJ2-7, with a weak D call TRBD2 (6 bases). Germline CDR1 and CDR2: SGHTS and YDEGEE. V was pared by 1 base and J by 2 bases, with 19 bases between. This CDR3 spans 17 amino acids.

This clonotype has at least ten counts. The chain employs TRBV20-1 and TRBJ1-5, with a possible D match to TRBD1 (5 bases). Between the trimmed V and J ends, which lost 0 bases and 5 bases, there was a span of 14 bases. The CDR3 contains 15 residues. Per the germline V gene, CDR1 is DFQATT and CDR2 is SNEGSKA (reference sequence). The CDR3 loop reads CSARDREVGDQPQHF. In DNA form, the CDR3 reads TGCAGTGCTAGAGACAGGGAAGTAGGGGATCAGCCCCAGCATTTT.

There are a few counts of this clonotype. The genes are TRBV6-5 and TRBJ1-2, with D perhaps TRBD1 (6 bases). The CDR3 covers 12 residues. CDR1 is MNHEY, CDR2 SVGAGI, per germline. V lost 7 bases and J lost 2, with 8 bases in between. CDR3: CASIGQNYGYTF. The CDR3 DNA is TGTGCCAGCATAGGACAGAACTATGGCTACACCTTC.

There are many counts of this clonotype. This chain connects TRBV4-2 to TRBJ1-1; D gene uncertain. Germline CDR1 reads LGHNA; CDR2 reads YNFKEQ. The CDR3 runs 11 residues. The V and J ends lost 1 base and 9 bases respectively, with 6 bases between them. The CDR3 DNA reads as TGTGCCAGCAGCCAAGCCTCCAAAGCTTTCTTT. This gives the protein CASSQASKAFF.

This clonotype came up a few times. J is TRBJ2-3 and V is TRBV29-1; D is tentatively TRBD1 or TRBD2 (7 bases each). The V end was cut by 5 bases, the J end by 2 bases, with 14 bases between. This CDR3 has 14 residues. The germline gives CDR1 SQVTM, CDR2 ANQGSEA. The CDR3: CSVSGDRNTDTQYF. The CDR3, as DNA: TGCAGCGTTAGCGGGGACAGAAACACAGATACGCAGTATTTT.

The rearrangement joins TRBV12-3 or TRBV12-4 to TRBJ1-5; possibly TRBD1 for D (6 bases). The CDR3 length is 14 residues. The V end was cut by 2 bases, the J end by 5 bases, with 10 bases between. CDR3 DNA: TGTGCCAGCAGTTTACAGGGGCCCCATCAGCCCCAGCATTTT. It specifies CASSLQGPHQPQHF.

This clonotype was seen a few times. The chain couples TRBV5-1 to TRBJ2-5; no definite D call. The germline V gene encodes CDR1 SGHRS and CDR2 YFSETQ. This CDR3 region has 14 residues. Trimming cost V 1 base and J 2 bases, with 9 bases left between them. CDR3: CASSLRSSQETQYF. CDR3 bases: TGCGCCAGCAGCTTGCGGTCATCTCAAGAGACCCAGTACTTC.

The V and J genes are TRBV4-2 and TRBJ2-3, with D perhaps TRBD2 (6 bases). The CDR3 length is 15 residues. Trimming took off 0 bases at V and 3 bases at J, with 10 bases between the two ends. Germline CDR1 LGHNA, CDR2 YNFKEQ. As DNA, the CDR3 is TGTGCCAGCAGCCAAGATCATGGGAGGACAGATACGCAGTATTTT. Its translation: CASSQDHGRTDTQYF.

This clonotype was seen at least ten times. The CDR3 reads CASRGPTEQYF. The CDR3 nucleotides are TGTGCCAGCAGAGGCCCCACCGAGCAGTACTTC. This chain links TRBV12-3 or TRBV12-4 with TRBJ2-7; D uncertain. This CDR3 has 11 residues. The V and J ends lost 6 bases and 6 bases respectively, with 9 bases between them.

Only a few counts were recorded for this clonotype. The rearrangement links TRBV7-9 to TRBJ2-1; 8 bases map to TRBD2. This CDR3 region has 14 residues. Germline CDR1 reads SEHNR; CDR2 reads FQNEAQ (reference sequence). The V and J ends lost 5 bases and 6 bases, in that order; junction bases with no gene match: 6. CDR3 in amino acids: CASSVSGTSNEQFF. CDR3 in DNA: TGTGCCAGCAGCGTCTCCGGGACTAGCAATGAGCAGTTCTTC.

Many counts were recorded for this clonotype. The chain employs TRBV6-2 or TRBV6-3 and TRBJ2-1; 11 bases line up with TRBD2. Trimming at V came to 5 bases and at J to 6 bases, leaving 15 bases not matched to a gene. This CDR3 is 18 amino acids long. Germline V gives CDR1 MNHEY, CDR2 SVGEGT. The CDR3 DNA sequence: TGTGCCAGCAGTCGTACACTACTAGCGGGGGCTCCCGGCAATGAGCAGTTCTTC. Translating it yields CASSRTLLAGAPGNEQFF.

This clonotype was recorded a few times. The chain carries TRBV6-5 and TRBJ2-7, with 7 bases fitting TRBD1. The CDR3 length is 14 residues. Looked up from germline, CDR1 is MNHEY and CDR2 is SVGAGI. V was clipped by 7 bases and J by 1 base; unmatched bases: 7. CDR3 nucleotides: TGTGCCAGCAACACCCCGGACAGGTCCTACGAGCAGTACTTC. Residues: CASNTPDRSYEQYF.